The source of this T cell receptor beta chain is a study of blood T cell repertoires in COVID-19. Only in-frame clones appear in the TCRdb table, and some are missing; sequencing was by immunoSEQ multiplex PCR. The table lists about 200,000 clones, about 90% of them singletons. The CDR3 spans 15 residues. The cohort comprised adults aged roughly 18 to 100 years residing in about two dozen US areas. Sequenced: PBMCs or T cells enriched from blood (not recorded which). This clonotype was obtained from a woman aged 18-30 years who had recovered from COVID-19. The J gene is TRBJ1-3, the V gene TRBV21-1; the table names TRBD1, a call not compared with the DNA. TRBV21-1 is tagged as a pseudogene. For the CDR3, the DNA is TGTGCCAGCAGCCAGACAGGGATCTCTGGAAACACCATATATTTT. Its protein is CASSQTGISGNTIYF.